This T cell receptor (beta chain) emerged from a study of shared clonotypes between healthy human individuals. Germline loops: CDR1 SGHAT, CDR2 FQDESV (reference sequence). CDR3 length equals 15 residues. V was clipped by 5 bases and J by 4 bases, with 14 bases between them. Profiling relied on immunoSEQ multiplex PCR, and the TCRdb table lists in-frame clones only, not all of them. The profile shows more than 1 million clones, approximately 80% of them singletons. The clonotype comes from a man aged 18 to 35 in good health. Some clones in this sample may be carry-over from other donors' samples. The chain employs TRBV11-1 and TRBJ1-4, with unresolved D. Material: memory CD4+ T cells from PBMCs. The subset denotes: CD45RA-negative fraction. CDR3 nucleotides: TGTGCCAGCAGCCGCTCGGGGTCCGGTAATGAAAAACTGTTTTTT. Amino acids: CASSRSGSGNEKLFF.